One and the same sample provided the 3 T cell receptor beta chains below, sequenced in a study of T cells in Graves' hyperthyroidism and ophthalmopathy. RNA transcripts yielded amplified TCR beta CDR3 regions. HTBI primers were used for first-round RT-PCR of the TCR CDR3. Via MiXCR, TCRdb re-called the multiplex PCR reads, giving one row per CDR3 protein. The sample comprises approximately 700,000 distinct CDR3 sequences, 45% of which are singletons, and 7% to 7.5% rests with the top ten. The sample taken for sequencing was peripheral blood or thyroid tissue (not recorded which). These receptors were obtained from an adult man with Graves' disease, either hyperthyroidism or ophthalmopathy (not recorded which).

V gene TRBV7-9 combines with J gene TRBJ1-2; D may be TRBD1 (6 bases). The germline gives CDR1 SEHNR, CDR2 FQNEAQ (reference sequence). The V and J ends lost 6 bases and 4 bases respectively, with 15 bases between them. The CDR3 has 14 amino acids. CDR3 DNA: TGTGCCAGCAGGAGGGACAAGACTTCCTATGGCTACACCTTC. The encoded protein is CASRRDKTSYGYTF.

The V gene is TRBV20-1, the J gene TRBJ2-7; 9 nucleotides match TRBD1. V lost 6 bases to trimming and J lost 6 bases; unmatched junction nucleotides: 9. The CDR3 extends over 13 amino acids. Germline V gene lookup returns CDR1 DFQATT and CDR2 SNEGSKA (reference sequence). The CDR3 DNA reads TGCAGTGCGCCGGGACAGGGAGGGAGCGAGCAGTACTTC. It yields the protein CSAPGQGGSEQYF.

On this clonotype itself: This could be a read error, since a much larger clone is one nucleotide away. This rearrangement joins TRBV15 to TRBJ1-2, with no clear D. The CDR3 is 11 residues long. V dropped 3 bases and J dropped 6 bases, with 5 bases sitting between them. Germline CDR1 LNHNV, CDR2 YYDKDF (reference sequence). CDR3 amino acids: CATSRGDGYTF. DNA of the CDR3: TGTGCCACCAGCAGGGGAGATGGCTACACCTTC.